Below are 8 T cell receptor beta chains sequenced from a single sample in a study of blood T cell repertoires in COVID-19. Repertoires were generated with immunoSEQ multiplex PCR, while TCRdb's copy carries only in-frame clones and drops some. The sample lists 37,000 or so clones; 70% to 90% were seen once. Sequenced sample: peripheral blood. Receptors were obtained from a man aged 60 to 75 with active COVID-19.

The V gene is TRBV3-1 (or the pseudogene TRBV3-2), the J gene TRBJ2-6; D might be TRBD1 (6 bases). The CDR3 sequence is 14 residues long. Germline CDR1 LGHDT, CDR2 YNNKEL (reference sequence). V was pared by 8 bases and J by 1 base, with 9 bases between. The CDR3 protein is CASFQGSGANVLTF. The CDR3 DNA reads as TGTGCCAGCTTCCAGGGGTCTGGGGCCAACGTCCTGACTTTC.

The rearrangement uses TRBV4-2 and TRBJ2-1; 9 bases map to TRBD1. The germline CDR1 and CDR2 sequences are LGHNA and YNFKEQ. With V trimmed by 3 bases and J by 1 base, 7 bases remained unmatched. The CDR3 has 17 residues. The CDR3 bases are TGTGCCAGCAGCCAGTCAAGCGGGACAGGGTCCTACAATGAGCAGTTCTTC. This translates into CASSQSSGTGSYNEQFF.

V usage is TRBV3-1 (or the pseudogene TRBV3-2) and J usage is TRBJ2-7, with 12 bases identical to TRBD1. The CDR3 runs to 16 residues. With 5 bases clipped from V and 7 bases from J, the junction kept 12 bases outside the gene matches. The germline V gene has CDR1 LGHDT and CDR2 YNNKEL (reference sequence). DNA of the CDR3: TGTGCCAGCAGCTATAAAGGGACAGGGGGCGCGGGGGAGCAGTACTTC. Translating gives CASSYKGTGGAGEQYF.

In DNA, the CDR3 is TGCGCCAGCAGATTCCTACAGGGGGCGCAGGGCGAGCAGTACTTC. Translation gives CASRFLQGAQGEQYF. This rearrangement joins TRBV5-1 to TRBJ2-7; 9 bases map to TRBD1. Unmatched junction bases numbered 12, after V lost 5 bases and J lost 6 bases. The CDR3 covers 15 residues. Germline assignment: CDR1 SGHRS and CDR2 YFSETQ.

The chain recombines TRBV7-2 with TRBJ1-1; D might be TRBD1 (5 bases). From germline, CDR1 is SGHTA and CDR2 FQGNSA. CDR3 length equals 13 residues. V was clipped by 5 bases and J by 4 bases, with 11 bases between them. The CDR3: CASSTQEGTEAFF. DNA of the CDR3: TGTGCCAGCAGCACACAGGAGGGCACTGAAGCTTTCTTT.

This clone was counted a few times. The chain uses TRBV6-5 and TRBJ1-1; 7 bases line up with TRBD1. With 6 bases clipped from V and 2 bases from J, the junction kept 9 bases outside the gene matches. Germline V gene data show CDR1 as MNHEY and CDR2 as SVGAGI. This CDR3 comprises 15 residues. The CDR3 sequence: CASSLGQVDNTEAFF. CDR3 bases: TGTGCCAGCAGCCTAGGACAGGTCGATAACACTGAAGCTTTCTTT.

The chain links TRBV24-1 to TRBJ2-3; 9 bases fit TRBD1. The CDR3 totals 18 residues. The germline gives CDR1 KGHDR, CDR2 SFDVKD. Trimming cost V 3 bases and J 3 bases; bases outside gene matches: 12. The CDR3 sequence is CATSDPPGQGIPTDTQYF. CDR3 DNA: TGTGCCACCAGTGATCCTCCGGGACAGGGCATTCCAACAGATACGCAGTATTTT.

The chain recombines TRBV27 with TRBJ1-1; D not resolved. The CDR3 extends over 14 amino acids. Trimming took 6 bases from V and 6 from J, leaving 17 bases between them. Germline lookup yields CDR1 MNHEY and CDR2 SMNVEV (reference sequence). The CDR3 sequence: CASSRVGVIAEAFF. CDR3 nucleotide sequence: TGTGCCAGCAGCCGTGTAGGAGTTATCGCTGAAGCTTTCTTT.